A single sample gave rise to the 23 T cell receptor beta chains below, sequenced in a study of blood T cell repertoires in COVID-19. Here immunoSEQ multiplex PCR was the method, and the copy in TCRdb shows in-frame clones only, minus some. The sample yields 100,000 to 150,000 clones, around four fifths seen once. Sequences were obtained from peripheral blood. These receptor sequences come from a man between 60 and 75 years old with acute or convalescent COVID-19.

The V call is TRBV14, the J call TRBJ2-1; 8 bases agree with TRBD1. V trimming: 3 bases; J trimming: 8 bases; junction bases outside the gene matches: 6. CDR3 length: 14 residues. Germline CDR1 reads SGHDN; CDR2 reads FVKESK. The CDR3, as DNA: TGTGCCAGCAGCCAGGGACAGGTTCTTGATGAGCAGTTCTTC. The encoded protein is CASSQGQVLDEQFF. The full variable domain, completed using reference TRBV14 and TRBJ2-1, is EAGVTQFPSHSVIEKGQTVTLRCDPISGHDNLYWYRRVMGKEIKFLLHFVKESKQDESGMPNNRFLAERTGGTYSTLKVQPAELEDSGVYFCASSQGQVLDEQFFGPGTRLTVL.

The chain has TRBV7-6 and TRBJ2-2, with 10 bases identical to TRBD1. Germline-derived CDR1 and CDR2 are SGHVS and FNYEAQ. V dropped 1 base and J dropped 4; count of bases not matched to a gene: 3. CDR3 size: 16 residues. This chain's CDR3 is CASSLGQGASTGELFF. The CDR3 DNA sequence: TGTGCCAGCAGCTTAGGACAGGGGGCGAGCACCGGGGAGCTGTTTTTT.

The V call is TRBV25-1, the J call TRBJ2-5; TRBD1 matches at 9 bases. CDR3 length equals 16 residues. After removal of 5 bases from V and 3 bases from J, the junction contained 10 bases not matched to a gene. From germline, CDR1 is MGHDK and CDR2 SYGVNS. This chain's CDR3 is CASSSFDRGEKETQYF. The DNA of the CDR3 is TGTGCCAGCAGTTCCTTCGACAGGGGGGAAAAAGAGACCCAGTACTTC.

In this sample, this clone turned up a few times. This chain joins TRBV9 and TRBJ2-3; 10 bases are a match to TRBD2. Per the germline V gene, CDR1 is SGDLS and CDR2 is YYNGEE. CDR3 length: 17 amino acids. The junction had 10 bases not matched to a gene; V was cut back by 0 bases and J by 6 bases. Here the CDR3 DNA reads TGTGCCAGCAGCGTAGGATCTAGCGGGGGCGGTGGGGATACGCAGTATTTT. Protein product: CASSVGSSGGGGDTQYF.

This sequence joins TRBV9 and TRBJ1-2, with TRBD1 matching 7 bases. The CDR3 length is 15 residues. J was trimmed by 4 bases and V by 4 bases; bases with no gene match: 10. The V gene's germline CDR1 is SGDLS and CDR2 YYNGEE. This CDR3 reads CASSLTGQSGYGYTF. CDR3 DNA: TGTGCCAGCAGCCTTACGGGACAGTCGGGCTATGGCTACACCTTC. Drawing the rest from reference TRBV9 and TRBJ1-2, the complete variable domain is DSGVTQTPKHLITATGQRVTLRCSPRSGDLSVYWYQQSLDQGLQFLIQYYNGEERAKGNILERFSAQQFPDLHSELNLSSLELGDSALYFCASSLTGQSGYGYTFGSGTRLTVV.

There are a few counts of this clone. The chain couples TRBV10-3 to TRBJ2-1; D not resolved. This CDR3 has 15 residues. Deletions cut 6 bases from V and 5 bases from J, with 17 bases between. The V gene's germline CDR1 is ENHRY and CDR2 SYGVKD. The DNA of the CDR3 is TGTGCCATCAGCCCCTCCGTCGGGTCCAACAATGAGCAGTTCTTC. The encoded protein is CAISPSVGSNNEQFF.

The chain couples TRBV29-1 to TRBJ1-2, with D uncertain. Germline V gene lookup returns CDR1 SQVTM and CDR2 ANQGSEA. V was clipped by 4 bases and J by 6 bases, with 15 bases between them. The CDR3 is 13 residues long. CDR3 amino acids: CSVVGIREHGYTF. In DNA form, the CDR3 reads TGCAGCGTTGTGGGGATCCGGGAACATGGCTACACCTTC.

This clone was detected only a few times. V is TRBV30 and J is TRBJ1-5, with TRBD1 as a possible D gene (5 bases). V was shortened by 1 base and J by 0 bases, with 10 bases between the two germline ends. This CDR3 is built from 15 residues. Germline V gives CDR1 GTSNPN, CDR2 SVGIG (reference sequence). CDR3 amino acids: CAWSGGGNSNQPQHF. DNA for the CDR3: TGTGCCTGGAGTGGCGGGGGGAATAGCAATCAGCCCCAGCATTTT.

CDR3 bases: TGTGCCAGCAGCTTTCGGCTAGCGGGGTCCACAGATACGCAGTATTTT. It encodes CASSFRLAGSTDTQYF. The chain combines TRBV5-6 with TRBJ2-3; TRBD2 aligns across 9 bases. From germline, CDR1 is SGHDT and CDR2 YYEEEE. CDR3 size: 16 residues. The V and J ends lost 2 bases and 2 bases, in that order; junction bases with no gene match: 6.

J is TRBJ1-2 and V is TRBV7-9, with D perhaps TRBD1 (5 bases). In germline, CDR1 is SEHNR, CDR2 FQNEAQ (reference sequence). Trimming stripped 5 bases from V and 4 bases from J, with 11 bases between. The CDR3 is 13 amino acids. The CDR3 DNA reads as TGTGCCAGCAGCACGGCGGGACCCTATGGCTACACCTTC. Its translation: CASSTAGPYGYTF.

The sample holds one count of this clone. This rearrangement joins TRBV19 to TRBJ1-1, with D unclear. The CDR3 spans 16 residues. From germline, CDR1 is LNHDA and CDR2 SQIVND (reference sequence). Trimming shortened V by 5 bases and J by 1 base, and 17 bases separated the two germline ends. As DNA, the CDR3 is TGTGCCAGTAGTGGCTTTCTGACTGATAAGAACACTGAAGCTTTCTTT. Encoded protein: CASSGFLTDKNTEAFF.

V and J are TRBV14 and TRBJ1-1; D may be TRBD1 (5 bases). This CDR3 comprises 14 residues. Trimming took 5 bases from V and 4 from J, leaving 14 bases between them. Germline V lookup: CDR1 SGHDN, CDR2 FVKESK. The CDR3 loop is CASSASKGATEAFF. In DNA, the CDR3 is TGTGCCAGCAGCGCATCGAAAGGGGCCACTGAAGCTTTCTTT.

The V gene is TRBV5-1, the J gene TRBJ2-1; 7 bases match TRBD1. The germline V gene has CDR1 SGHRS and CDR2 YFSETQ. This CDR3 has 13 amino acids. V was pared by 7 bases and J by 9 bases, with 10 bases of the junction left unmatched. In DNA form, the CDR3 reads TGCGCCAGCGTGGAGACAGGGTATGGTGAGCAGTTCTTC. Its translation: CASVETGYGEQFF.

Ten or more counts support this clone. The chain is built from TRBV11-2 and TRBJ2-7; possibly TRBD1 for D (6 bases). Germline CDR1 SGHAT, CDR2 FQNNGV. The CDR3 is made up of 15 amino acids. The ends were cut back, 0 bases at V and 0 bases at J, with 9 bases in the middle. As DNA, the CDR3 is TGTGCCAGCAGCTTAGATCAGGACAGCTCCTACGAGCAGTACTTC. Translating it yields CASSLDQDSSYEQYF.

This clone appeared a few times. The chain is built from TRBV7-9 and TRBJ1-5, with 11 bases lining up with TRBD1. Trimming at V came to 5 bases and at J to 4 bases, leaving 7 bases not matched to a gene. The CDR3 is 16 amino acids. Germline CDR1 reads SEHNR; CDR2 reads FQNEAQ (reference sequence). CDR3 DNA sequence: TGTGCCAGCAGCCGCTGGACAGGGGGCGGGAATCAGCCCCAGCATTTT. The encoded protein is CASSRWTGGGNQPQHF.

This chain links TRBV9 with TRBJ1-2; D remains ambiguous. The CDR3 totals 13 residues. V lost 3 bases and J lost 0, with 6 bases in between. Germline V gene data show CDR1 as SGDLS and CDR2 as YYNGEE. Written as DNA, the CDR3 is TGTGCCAGCAGCGATCAGGCTAACTATGGCTACACCTTC. Translated: CASSDQANYGYTF.

This clone was seen more than once but under ten times. The chain employs TRBV2 and TRBJ2-1; 13 positions match TRBD2. Germline V gene data show CDR1 as SNHLY and CDR2 as FYNNEI. CDR3 length equals 14 residues. After removal of 4 bases from V and 7 bases from J, the junction contained 1 base not matched to a gene. The CDR3 DNA reads as TGTGCCAGCAGTGGGACTAGCGGGAGAAATGAGCAGTTCTTC. Amino acid sequence: CASSGTSGRNEQFF. The variable domain in full, with the rest retrieved from reference TRBV2 and TRBJ2-1, is EPEVTQTPSHQVTQMGQEVILRCVPISNHLYFYWYRQILGQKVEFLVSFYNNEISEKSEIFDDQFSVERPDGSNFTLKIRSTKLEDSAMYFCASSGTSGRNEQFFGPGTRLTVL.

J is TRBJ2-7 and V is TRBV9, with 9 bases lining up with TRBD2. The CDR3 sequence is 15 residues long. Germline CDR1 SGDLS, CDR2 YYNGEE. J gave up 4 bases and V 2 bases, and 7 bases lay outside the gene matches. CDR3 coding DNA: TGTGCCAGCAGCGTTTCCGGGACTAGCACATACGAGCAGTACTTC. Translation gives CASSVSGTSTYEQYF.

This chain uses TRBV24-1 with TRBJ2-7; 8 bases line up with TRBD1. The CDR3 contains 15 residues. The V gene's germline CDR1 is KGHDR and CDR2 SFDVKD. V dropped 5 bases and J dropped 0; count of bases not matched to a gene: 5. The DNA of the CDR3 is TGTGCCACCAGTGTAGGTCAGGGGGCCTCCTACGAGCAGTACTTC. As protein: CATSVGQGASYEQYF.

The chain links TRBV4-1 to TRBJ2-2; tentative D call: TRBD2 (6 bases). The germline V gene has CDR1 MGHRA and CDR2 YSYEKL. This CDR3 has 16 amino acids. V was trimmed by 1 base and J by 7 bases, leaving 16 bases between them. CDR3: CASSQGTTSGHGELFF. The CDR3 DNA follows: TGCGCCAGCAGCCAAGGGACCACCAGCGGGCACGGGGAGCTGTTTTTT.

This clone was seen only once. The same CDR3 also results from other DNA sequences found in this sample. This chain links TRBV11-3 with TRBJ2-7; D perhaps matches TRBD1 (6 bases). This CDR3 is built from 14 residues. Germline CDR1 reads SGHNT; CDR2 reads YENEEA. Trimming took off 5 bases at V and 3 bases at J, with 14 bases between the two ends. As DNA, the CDR3 is TGTGCCAGCAGCCTAACCGGGACAAACTACGAGCAGTACTTC. This gives the protein CASSLTGTNYEQYF.

CDR3 loop: CASSGSKLAGFYNEQFF. As DNA, the CDR3 is TGTGCCAGCAGCGGTTCAAAACTAGCGGGCTTCTACAATGAGCAGTTCTTC. This chain joins TRBV9 and TRBJ2-1; TRBD2 matches at 9 bases. The V gene end was trimmed by 3 bases and the J gene end by 3 bases; junction bases not matched to a gene: 10. The length of the CDR3 is 17 residues. CDR1 is SGDLS and CDR2 is YYNGEE in the germline V gene.

The V and J genes are TRBV30 and TRBJ2-2, with 7 bases that match TRBD1. The junction had 4 bases not matched to a gene; V was cut back by 5 bases and J by 4 bases. The CDR3 length is 13 residues. CDR1 is GTSNPN and CDR2 is SVGIG in the germline V gene (reference sequence). The chain's CDR3 is CAWDRDLTGELFF. The CDR3 nucleotides read TGTGCCTGGGACAGGGATCTCACCGGGGAGCTGTTTTTT.